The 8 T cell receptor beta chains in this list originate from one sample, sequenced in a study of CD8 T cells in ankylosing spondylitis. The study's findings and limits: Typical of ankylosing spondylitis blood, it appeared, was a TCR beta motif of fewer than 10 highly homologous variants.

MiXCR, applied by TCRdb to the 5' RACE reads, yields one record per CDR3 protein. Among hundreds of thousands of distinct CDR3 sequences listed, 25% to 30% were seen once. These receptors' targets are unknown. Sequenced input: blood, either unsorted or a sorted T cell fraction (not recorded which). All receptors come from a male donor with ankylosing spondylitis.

The CDR3 reads CASSESPLLEQYF. The CDR3 DNA reads as TGTGCCAGCAGTGAGTCACCACTCCTCGAGCAGTACTTC. V usage is TRBV2 and J usage is TRBJ2-7; D is uncertain. Germline V CDR1 and CDR2: SNHLY, FYNNEI. The CDR3 has 13 amino acids. V gave up 3 bases and J gave up 6 bases, with 12 bases separating them.

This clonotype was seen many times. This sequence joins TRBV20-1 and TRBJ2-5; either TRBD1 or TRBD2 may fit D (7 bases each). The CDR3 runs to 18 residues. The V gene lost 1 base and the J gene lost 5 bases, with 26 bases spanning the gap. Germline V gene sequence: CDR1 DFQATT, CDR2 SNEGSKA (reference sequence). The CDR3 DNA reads TGCAGTGCTAGAGTCGACAGGGCGGCTAGCGGTCGAAGGGAGACCCAGTACTTC. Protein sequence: CSARVDRAASGRRETQYF.

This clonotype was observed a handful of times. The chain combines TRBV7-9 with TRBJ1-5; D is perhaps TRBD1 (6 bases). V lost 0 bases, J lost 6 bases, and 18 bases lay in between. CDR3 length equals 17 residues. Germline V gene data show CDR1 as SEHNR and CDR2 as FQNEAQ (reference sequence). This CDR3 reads CASSLAGGGGLSQPQHF. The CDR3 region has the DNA TGTGCCAGCAGCTTAGCGGGAGGCGGGGGGCTAAGTCAGCCCCAGCATTTT.

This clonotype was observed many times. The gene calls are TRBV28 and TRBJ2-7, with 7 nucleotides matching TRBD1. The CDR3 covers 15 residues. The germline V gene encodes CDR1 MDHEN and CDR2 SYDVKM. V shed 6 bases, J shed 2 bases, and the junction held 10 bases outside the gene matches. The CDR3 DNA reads TGTGCCAGCAGACCCAGCCTAGGGGGCACCTACGAGCAGTACTTC. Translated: CASRPSLGGTYEQYF.

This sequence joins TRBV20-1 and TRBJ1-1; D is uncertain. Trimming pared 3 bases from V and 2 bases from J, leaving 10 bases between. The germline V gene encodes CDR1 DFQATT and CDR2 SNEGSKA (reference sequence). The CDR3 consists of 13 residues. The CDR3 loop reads CSASGHFNTEAFF. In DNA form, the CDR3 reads TGCAGTGCTAGTGGCCATTTCAACACTGAAGCTTTCTTT.

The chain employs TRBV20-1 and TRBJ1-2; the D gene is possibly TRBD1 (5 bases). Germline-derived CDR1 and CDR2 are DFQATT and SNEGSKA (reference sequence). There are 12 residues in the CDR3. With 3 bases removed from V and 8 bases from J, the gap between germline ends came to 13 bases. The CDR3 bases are TGCAGTGCTAGGCCCCCAGGGTTCGGCTACACCTTC. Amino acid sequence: CSARPPGFGYTF.

In DNA, the CDR3 is TGCAGTGCGCAGGACAGGGACGATTCACCCCTCCACTTT. It codes for CSAQDRDDSPLHF. V usage is TRBV20-1 and J usage is TRBJ1-6, with TRBD1 matching 8 bases. Germline V gene data show CDR1 as DFQATT and CDR2 as SNEGSKA (reference sequence). The CDR3 consists of 13 residues. Germline trimming cut 6 bases from V and 8 bases from J; bases unmatched to any gene: 6.

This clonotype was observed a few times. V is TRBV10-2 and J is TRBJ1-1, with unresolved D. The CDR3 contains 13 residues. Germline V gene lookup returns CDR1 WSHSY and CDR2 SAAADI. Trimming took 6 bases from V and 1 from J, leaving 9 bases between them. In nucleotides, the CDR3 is TGCGCCAGCAGCAGCCAGCGGAACACTGAAGCTTTCTTT. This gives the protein CASSSQRNTEAFF.